A single T cell receptor beta chain is shown here with its context. Its specificity is unknown. One end of the junction does not line up with germline, which may come from a read error. Germline-derived CDR1 and CDR2 are SEHNR and FQNEAQ (reference sequence). The length of the CDR3 is 12 residues. This entry belongs to a study of cytomegalovirus exposure and HLA in healthy donors. General study points: With further analysis later on, most CMV-associated TCR beta chains appeared HLA-restricted.

The PCR was carried out with 60 Vbeta primers and 13 Jbeta primers. Only in-frame clones appear in the TCRdb table, and some are missing; sequencing was by immunoSEQ multiplex PCR. This sample yields some 98,000 clones, of which approximately 77% are seen a single time; 7.5% to 9% belongs to the top ten. Material for sequencing was PBMCs. The J gene is TRBJ2-5, the V gene TRBV7-9, with no clear D. The sequence was obtained from a female donor in good health and CMV-seronegative. CDR3 in amino acids: CSSSSPGETQYF. The CDR3 region has the DNA TGTTCCAGCAGCTCCCCCGGAGAGACCCAGTACTTC.